This TCR beta chain was documented in a study of cytomegalovirus exposure and HLA in healthy donors. Researchers ran the PCR with 60 Vbeta and 13 Jbeta primers. Measured with immunoSEQ multiplex PCR; TCRdb has only the in-frame clones, and not every one. This table holds roughly 39,000 clones. V lost 3 bases and J lost 2, with 11 bases in between. CDR3 length equals 14 residues. Germline V lookup: CDR1 SGHTA, CDR2 FQGNSA. The TCR comes from a man aged 30 to 39 in good health and CMV-seronegative. The chain joins TRBV7-2 to TRBJ2-7; D is perhaps TRBD2 (6 bases). Sequenced material: PBMCs. CDR3 sequence (DNA): TGTGCCAGCAGCTTTCGCGGGGAGCCCTACGAGCAGTACTTC. Protein sequence: CASSFRGEPYEQYF. Full variable domain (outside the CDR3, taken from reference TRBV7-2 and TRBJ2-7): GAGVSQSPSNKVTEKGKDVELRCDPISGHTALYWYRQSLGQGLEFLIYFQGNSAPDKSGLPSDRFSAERTGGSVSTLTIQRTQQEDSAVYLCASSFRGEPYEQYFGPGTRLTVT.